These 27 T cell receptor beta chains originate from one sample sequenced in a study of shared clonotypes between healthy human individuals. Clones were read by immunoSEQ multiplex PCR, and TCRdb kept only the in-frame ones, dropping some. Counted here are almost 750,000 clones, around 77% occurring once; the ten biggest clones make up over 1.5%. The sequenced sample consisted of memory CD4+ T cells sorted from blood. The subset here: CD45RA-negative fraction. These receptor sequences come from a woman aged 25-40 years in good health.

The chain combines TRBV2 with TRBJ1-5; TRBD1 aligns across 10 bases. In germline, CDR1 is SNHLY, CDR2 FYNNEI. The CDR3 loop spans 16 amino acids. The junction had 8 bases not matched to a gene; V was cut back by 4 bases and J by 5 bases. CDR3 in DNA: TGTGCCAGCAGTGGGCGAGGGACAGGGGTTTATCAGCCCCAGCATTTT. Protein product: CASSGRGTGVYQPQHF.

This clone was counted only a few times. V usage is TRBV25-1 and J usage is TRBJ1-5; tentatively, D is TRBD1 (6 bases). The CDR3 runs 15 residues. Trimming left V 4 bases short and J 0 bases short, with 10 bases between. Germline CDR1 reads MGHDK; CDR2 reads SYGVNS. CDR3 loop: CASSVQGYSNQPQHF. Written as DNA, the CDR3 is TGTGCCAGCAGTGTTCAGGGGTATAGCAATCAGCCCCAGCATTTT.

The chain recombines TRBV6-4 with TRBJ2-3; D gene uncertain. Germline CDR1 MRHNA, CDR2 SNTAGT. Trimming took 6 bases from V and 2 from J, leaving 12 bases between them. The CDR3 spans 14 residues. The CDR3: CASSRAPNTDTQYF. The CDR3 DNA is TGTGCCAGCAGCCGCGCGCCTAACACAGATACGCAGTATTTT.

The chain couples TRBV7-2 to TRBJ2-3; the D gene is possibly TRBD2 (6 bases). The CDR3 covers 11 residues. V was cut by 2 bases and J by 10 bases, with 7 bases left in between. Germline assignment: CDR1 SGHTA and CDR2 FQGNSA. The CDR3 loop is CASSLRDSQYF. DNA for the CDR3: TGTGCCAGCAGCTTACGGGACTCGCAGTATTTT.

This clone was picked up many times. Other nucleotide sequences from this sample produce the same CDR3. The chain combines TRBV2 with TRBJ1-1; TRBD1 matches at 7 bases. The CDR3 extends over 13 amino acids. The germline V gene encodes CDR1 SNHLY and CDR2 FYNNEI. V shed 4 bases, J shed 2 bases, and the junction held 1 base outside the gene matches. DNA of the CDR3: TGTGCCAGCAGTGGGGACAGTAACACTGAAGCTTTCTTT. Encoded protein: CASSGDSNTEAFF.

This chain joins TRBV5-1 and TRBJ2-2; D not certain. The germline V gene has CDR1 SGHRS and CDR2 YFSETQ. Trimming shortened V by 7 bases and J by 0 bases, and 7 bases separated the two germline ends. The CDR3 length is 13 residues. The DNA for the CDR3 is TGCGCCAGCCTCCTGACGAACACCGGGGAGCTGTTTTTT. Protein sequence: CASLLTNTGELFF.

V usage is TRBV6-6 and J usage is TRBJ2-1; the match to TRBD2 covers 14 bases. Germline CDR1 reads MNHNY; CDR2 reads SVGAGI (reference sequence). V lost 6 bases, J lost 12 bases, and 7 bases stayed unmatched. There are 14 residues in the CDR3. CDR3 sequence reads: CASRPGTSGRGQFF. The DNA of the CDR3 is TGTGCCAGCAGACCCGGGACTAGCGGGAGAGGGCAGTTCTTC.

This chain joins TRBV7-3 and TRBJ2-3, with D uncertain. Germline V gene sequence: CDR1 SGHTA, CDR2 FQGTGA. V lost 4 bases and J 5 bases, leaving 10 bases between the germline ends. The CDR3 is made up of 13 amino acids. In nucleotides, the CDR3 is TGTGCCAGCAGCTATACTTTCGGAGATACGCAGTATTTT. Residues: CASSYTFGDTQYF. Filled out from reference TRBV7-3 and TRBJ2-3, the complete variable domain reads GAGVSQTPSNKVTEKGKYVELRCDPISGHTALYWYRQSLGQGPEFLIYFQGTGAADDSGLPNDRFFAVRPEGSVSTLKIQRTERGDSAVYLCASSYTFGDTQYFGPGTRLTVL.

The J gene is TRBJ2-7, the V gene TRBV6-1, with TRBD1 identical over 10 bases. The CDR3 length is 15 residues. The V gene end was trimmed by 6 bases and the J gene end by 6 bases; junction bases not matched to a gene: 11. Germline values: CDR1 MNHNS, CDR2 SASEGT. CDR3 amino acids: CASRDTGTGVVEQYF. DNA for the CDR3: TGTGCCAGCAGGGATACCGGGACAGGGGTCGTCGAGCAGTACTTC.

Of note for this clone: The sample has other DNA sequences that encode this CDR3 too. The chain joins TRBV18 to TRBJ2-1; D is undetermined. Deletions cut 3 bases from V and 6 bases from J, with 3 bases between. The CDR3 totals 11 residues. The germline V gene encodes CDR1 KGHSH and CDR2 LQKENI. CDR3 residues: CASSPANEQFF. CDR3 nucleotide sequence: TGTGCCAGCTCACCGGCCAATGAGCAGTTCTTC.

In the case of this clone: Sequence at one end of the junction differs from germline and may be a read error. The CDR3 spells CTSSTPPTGTSVSYEQYF. In DNA form, the CDR3 reads TGTACCAGTAGTACCCCACCCACCGGGACTAGCGTATCCTACGAGCAGTACTTC. This sequence joins TRBV19 and TRBJ2-7, with 10 bases aligning to TRBD2. Germline assignment: CDR1 LNHDA and CDR2 SQIVND (reference sequence). CDR3 length equals 18 residues.

The rearrangement links TRBV19 to TRBJ2-7; D possibly uses TRBD1 or TRBD2 (5 bases each). V lost 5 bases and J 6 bases, leaving 17 bases between the germline ends. The CDR3 is 14 residues long. The germline V gene has CDR1 LNHDA and CDR2 SQIVND (reference sequence). The CDR3 sequence is CASSSGQFSGEQYF. DNA of the CDR3: TGTGCCAGTAGTTCGGGGCAGTTTTCGGGCGAGCAGTACTTC.

This clone was counted at least ten times. This chain connects TRBV28 to TRBJ1-2; D is perhaps TRBD1 (5 bases). Germline V gene sequence: CDR1 MDHEN, CDR2 SYDVKM. The ends were cut back, 6 bases at V and 4 bases at J, with 12 bases in the middle. This CDR3 spans 13 amino acids. The CDR3 sequence is CASSPQEIYGYTF. DNA for the CDR3: TGTGCCAGCAGCCCACAGGAAATCTATGGCTACACCTTC.

The chain joins TRBV7-7 to TRBJ2-2; D might be TRBD2 (6 bases). Germline CDR1 and CDR2: SSHAT and FNYEAQ (reference sequence). V shed 4 bases and J shed 8 bases, with 17 bases lying between them. This CDR3 has 15 residues. DNA for the CDR3: TGTGCCAGCAGCTCCGCCGGGACTGGTACGGGGGAGCTGTTTTTT. Its protein product is CASSSAGTGTGELFF. The whole variable domain, remainder taken from reference TRBV7-7 and TRBJ2-2, is GAGVSQSPRYKVTKRGQDVTLRCDPISSHATLYWYQQALGQGPEFLTYFNYEAQPDKSGLPSDRFSAERPEGSISTLTIQRTEQRDSAMYRCASSSAGTGTGELFFGEGSRLTVL.

The rearrangement links TRBV5-1 to TRBJ1-4, with 7 bases fitting TRBD1. Germline trimming cut 5 bases from V and 6 bases from J; bases unmatched to any gene: 10. Germline V gene data show CDR1 as SGHRS and CDR2 as YFSETQ. The CDR3 is 15 amino acids. CDR3 region: CASRRHSGTDEKLFF. DNA of the CDR3: TGCGCCAGCAGACGCCATTCCGGGACAGATGAAAAACTGTTTTTT.

The J gene is TRBJ2-3, the V gene TRBV9, with D uncertain. Germline CDR1 is SGDLS and CDR2 is YYNGEE. With 3 bases removed from V and 6 bases from J, the gap between germline ends came to 20 bases. The CDR3 contains 16 residues. The CDR3 is CASSAGSRPRGDTQYF. In nucleotides, the CDR3 is TGTGCCAGCAGCGCTGGGTCTAGACCGCGCGGTGATACGCAGTATTTT.

This clone was observed once. The V gene is TRBV5-1, the J gene TRBJ2-7; D tentatively fits TRBD1 or TRBD2 (7 bases each). V shed 2 bases and J shed 3 bases, with 21 bases lying between them. This CDR3 spans 17 amino acids. CDR1 and CDR2 from the germline V gene are SGHRS and YFSETQ. The CDR3 nucleotides are TGCGCCAGCAGCTTCAGATCGACAGGGAGCGGGGTCTACGAGCAGTACTTC. Its protein product is CASSFRSTGSGVYEQYF.

The V and J genes are TRBV28 and TRBJ2-7; D is possibly TRBD2 (5 bases). The V gene lost 4 bases and the J gene lost 2 bases, with 15 bases spanning the gap. CDR3 length: 15 amino acids. CDR1 is MDHEN, CDR2 SYDVKM, per germline. The DNA of the CDR3 is TGTGCCAGCAGTTCCCCAGCGGTCGCAACCTACGAGCAGTACTTC. This codes for CASSSPAVATYEQYF.

The chain joins TRBV19 to TRBJ1-1; 8 bases agree with TRBD1. This CDR3 has 15 residues. The germline V gene encodes CDR1 LNHDA and CDR2 SQIVND (reference sequence). Trimming at V came to 5 bases and at J to 0 bases, leaving 5 bases not matched to a gene. The CDR3 protein is CASSLRTGMNTEAFF. The CDR3 DNA sequence: TGTGCCAGTAGTCTGCGGACAGGGATGAACACTGAAGCTTTCTTT.

The chain recombines TRBV30 with TRBJ2-2; TRBD1 might be the D (5 bases). The germline V gene has CDR1 GTSNPN and CDR2 SVGIG (reference sequence). The CDR3 spans 11 residues. V was clipped by 8 bases and J by 8 bases, with 12 bases between them. The CDR3 DNA follows: TGTGCCGGACACAGAAGGGGGGAGCTGTTTTTT. It specifies CAGHRRGELFF.

This clone turned up a few times. This chain connects TRBV19 to TRBJ1-4; possible D gene TRBD1, 5 bases. Per the germline V gene, CDR1 is LNHDA and CDR2 is SQIVND (reference sequence). CDR3 length: 15 amino acids. With 3 bases removed from V and 4 bases from J, the gap between germline ends came to 12 bases. The CDR3 DNA reads as TGTGCCAGTAGTATGACGGCGGACATTAATGAAAAACTGTTTTTT. Translation gives CASSMTADINEKLFF.

The table lists this clone with a few counts. The V gene is TRBV6-1, the J gene TRBJ2-7, with 7 bases matching TRBD1. Germline assignment: CDR1 MNHNS and CDR2 SASEGT. The length of the CDR3 is 16 residues. V lost 4 bases, J lost 4 bases, and 13 bases stayed unmatched. The CDR3: CASSGFGGQVRYEQYF. The DNA of the CDR3 is TGTGCCAGCAGTGGCTTCGGAGGACAGGTGAGGTACGAGCAGTACTTC.

This clone showed up just a few times. This chain uses TRBV19 with TRBJ2-3; possibly TRBD2 for D (6 bases). Per the germline V gene, CDR1 is LNHDA and CDR2 is SQIVND (reference sequence). CDR3 length: 16 amino acids. The V end lost 6 bases, the J end lost 0 bases, and 16 bases lay between the germline ends. CDR3 in amino acids: CASRPAGSGSTDTQYF. For the CDR3, the DNA is TGTGCCAGTAGGCCCGCGGGGAGCGGGAGCACAGATACGCAGTATTTT.

The chain carries TRBV23-1 and TRBJ1-4; D perhaps matches TRBD1 (5 bases). TRBV23-1 is recorded as an ORF, its role being uncertain. The CDR3 is 13 amino acids. The V and J ends lost 8 bases and 10 bases respectively, with 17 bases between them. In nucleotides, the CDR3 is TGCGCCAGCTACCCGGTGGGTAGGGGAAAACTGTTTTTT. Its translation is CASYPVGRGKLFF.

The chain links TRBV10-3 to TRBJ1-2, with D hard to call. Between the trimmed V and J ends, which lost 5 bases and 8 bases, there was a span of 12 bases. Looked up from germline, CDR1 is ENHRY and CDR2 is SYGVKD. The CDR3 is 12 amino acids. CDR3 residues: CAISPSPTGYTF. CDR3 nucleotide sequence: TGTGCCATCAGTCCCTCGCCTACCGGCTACACCTTC.

This clone was seen a handful of times. The V gene is TRBV5-1, the J gene TRBJ1-3; D might be TRBD1 (6 bases). The germline V gene encodes CDR1 SGHRS and CDR2 YFSETQ. This CDR3 comprises 15 residues. The ends were cut back, 0 bases at V and 6 bases at J, with 13 bases in the middle. The CDR3 coding sequence is TGCGCCAGCAGCTTGGCCACAGGGTTTTCAAACACCATATATTTT. Translating it yields CASSLATGFSNTIYF.

As concerns this clone: At one boundary the junction diverges from the germline segment, which might be a read error. The chain combines TRBV10-3 with TRBJ2-7; tentatively, D is TRBD2 (7 bases). The CDR3 consists of 13 residues. Germline CDR1 is ENHRY and CDR2 is SYGVKD. CDR3 sequence (DNA): TGTGCCATCAGGGGGGAGACCTCCGGGGGGCTCGGCTTC. Amino acid sequence: CAIRGETSGGLGF.